A single sample is the source of the 11 T cell receptor beta chains below, sequenced in a study of blood T cell repertoires in COVID-19. Some clones are missing from TCRdb's copy, which holds only in-frame ones; the method was immunoSEQ multiplex PCR. The sample consists of hundreds of thousands of clones, around 87% of them appearing once. The sequenced sample consisted of peripheral blood. Source of these receptors: a woman between 45 and 60 years old with COVID-19, enrolled during active disease.

The chain has TRBV5-4 and TRBJ1-1; D ambiguous. The germline V gene has CDR1 SGHNT and CDR2 YYREEE (reference sequence). Deletions cut 4 bases from V and 0 bases from J, with 7 bases between. CDR3 length: 13 amino acids. The CDR3 region has the DNA TGTGCCAGCAGCCCGGGATTGAACACTGAAGCTTTCTTT. It codes for CASSPGLNTEAFF.

This clone was seen more than once but under ten times. The chain has TRBV27 and TRBJ2-1; possible D gene TRBD2, 5 bases. The germline V and J ends were trimmed by 3 bases and 0 bases, with 18 bases remaining between them. This CDR3 region has 18 residues. CDR1 is MNHEY and CDR2 is SMNVEV in the germline V gene (reference sequence). The CDR3 DNA follows: TGTGCCAGCAGTTTTCGACCCGCCGGGGTCAGCTCCTACAATGAGCAGTTCTTC. Residues: CASSFRPAGVSSYNEQFF.

The chain is built from TRBV18 and TRBJ1-4; 10 nucleotides line up with TRBD1. J gave up 8 bases and V 3 bases, and 6 bases lay outside the gene matches. The CDR3 is made up of 15 amino acids. Germline V gene lookup returns CDR1 KGHSH and CDR2 LQKENI. The chain's CDR3 is CASSPGDRGSEKLFF. CDR3 coding DNA: TGTGCCAGCTCACCGGGGGACAGGGGAAGCGAAAAACTGTTTTTT. Together with reference TRBV18 and TRBJ1-4, the CDR3 gives the full variable domain: NAGVMQNPRHLVRRRGQEARLRCSPMKGHSHVYWYRQLPEEGLKFMVYLQKENIIDESGMPKERFSAEFPKEGPSILRIQQVVRGDSAAYFCASSPGDRGSEKLFFGSGTQLSVL.

The V and J genes are TRBV5-1 and TRBJ1-2; TRBD1 matches 11 bases. Germline CDR1 and CDR2: SGHRS and YFSETQ. The CDR3 length is 15 residues. With V trimmed by 0 bases and J by 7 bases, 5 bases remained unmatched. CDR3 bases: TGCGCCAGCAGCTTGGGCCGGGACAGGGGGTCTGGCTACACCTTC. Translation gives CASSLGRDRGSGYTF. Full variable domain (remainder filled in from reference TRBV5-1 and TRBJ1-2): KAGVTQTPRYLIKTRGQQVTLSCSPISGHRSVSWYQQTPGQGLQFLFEYFSETQRNKGNFPGRFSGRQFSNSRSEMNVSTLELGDSALYLCASSLGRDRGSGYTFGSGTRLTVV.

This clone was recorded only once. DNA of the CDR3: TGTGCCAGCAGTATTCACAGGGGGGTGACTGAAGCTTTCTTT. It translates to CASSIHRGVTEAFF. The chain combines TRBV6-5 with TRBJ1-1, with 8 bases aligning to TRBD1. V lost 5 bases to trimming and J lost 5 bases; unmatched junction nucleotides: 7. This CDR3 contains 14 residues. CDR1 is MNHEY and CDR2 is SVGAGI in the germline V gene.

The chain combines TRBV12-3 or TRBV12-4 with TRBJ2-1, with TRBD2 as a possible D gene (5 bases). Trimming shortened V by 3 bases and J by 6 bases, and 9 bases separated the two germline ends. There are 13 residues in the CDR3. For the CDR3, the DNA is TGTGCCAGCAGTTTTTCGCTAGCCAATGAGCAGTTCTTC. It translates to CASSFSLANEQFF.

The V gene is TRBV11-3, the J gene TRBJ2-5; a possible D gene is TRBD2 (6 bases). Germline V gene data show CDR1 as SGHNT and CDR2 as YENEEA. Trimming shortened V by 2 bases and J by 0 bases, and 13 bases separated the two germline ends. The length of the CDR3 is 16 residues. The DNA for the CDR3 is TGTGCCAGCAGCTTACGTTTAGCGGCGTACCAAGAGACCCAGTACTTC. Its protein is CASSLRLAAYQETQYF.

This clone appeared once. V usage is TRBV12-3 or TRBV12-4 and J usage is TRBJ1-2; no reliable D call. The CDR3 extends over 13 amino acids. The germline V and J ends were trimmed by 3 bases and 5 bases, with 10 bases remaining between them. The CDR3 sequence is CASSFGQNYGYTF. The DNA for the CDR3 is TGTGCCAGCAGTTTTGGCCAGAATTATGGCTACACCTTC.

The rearrangement joins TRBV5-6 to TRBJ2-1, with 7 bases matching TRBD1. The J segment lost 1 base and the V segment lost 1 base, leaving 8 bases of the junction unmatched. Per germline, CDR1 SGHDT and CDR2 YYEEEE. CDR3 length: 17 residues. The CDR3 reads CASSLFRDSPSYNEQFF. The CDR3 DNA reads as TGTGCCAGCAGCTTGTTCCGGGACAGCCCGTCCTACAATGAGCAGTTCTTC.

J is TRBJ1-2 and V is TRBV7-2; 7 bases match TRBD1. Germline V lookup: CDR1 SGHTA, CDR2 FQGNSA. The CDR3 loop spans 15 amino acids. J gave up 8 bases and V 7 bases, and 16 bases lay outside the gene matches. The CDR3 sequence is CASTQTRTGRGGYTF. The CDR3 nucleotides read TGTGCCAGCACCCAAACTAGGACAGGCCGCGGAGGCTACACCTTC. Drawing the rest from reference TRBV7-2 and TRBJ1-2, the complete variable domain is GAGVSQSPSNKVTEKGKDVELRCDPISGHTALYWYRQSLGQGLEFLIYFQGNSAPDKSGLPSDRFSAERTGGSVSTLTIQRTQQEDSAVYLCASTQTRTGRGGYTFGSGTRLTVV.

This chain uses TRBV18 with TRBJ2-3, with 7 bases identical to TRBD1. This CDR3 comprises 13 residues. Germline CDR1 reads KGHSH; CDR2 reads LQKENI. Trimming removed 2 bases from V and 7 bases from J; junction bases left unmatched: 3. The CDR3: CASSPYRGYTQYF. As DNA, the CDR3 is TGTGCCAGCTCACCATACAGGGGCTATACGCAGTATTTT. The whole variable domain, remainder taken from reference TRBV18 and TRBJ2-3, is NAGVMQNPRHLVRRRGQEARLRCSPMKGHSHVYWYRQLPEEGLKFMVYLQKENIIDESGMPKERFSAEFPKEGPSILRIQQVVRGDSAAYFCASSPYRGYTQYFGPGTRLTVL.